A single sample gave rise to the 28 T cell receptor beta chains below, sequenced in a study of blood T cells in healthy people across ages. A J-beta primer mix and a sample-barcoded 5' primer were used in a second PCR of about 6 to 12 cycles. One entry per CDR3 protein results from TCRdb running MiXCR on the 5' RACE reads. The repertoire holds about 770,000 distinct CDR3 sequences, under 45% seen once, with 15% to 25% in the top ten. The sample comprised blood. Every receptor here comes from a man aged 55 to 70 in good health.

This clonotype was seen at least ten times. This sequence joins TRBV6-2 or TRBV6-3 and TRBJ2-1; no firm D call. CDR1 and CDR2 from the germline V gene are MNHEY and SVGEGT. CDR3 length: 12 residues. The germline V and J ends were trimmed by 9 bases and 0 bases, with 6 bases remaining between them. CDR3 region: CASQSSYNEQFF. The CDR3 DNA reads TGTGCCAGTCAGAGCTCCTACAATGAGCAGTTCTTC.

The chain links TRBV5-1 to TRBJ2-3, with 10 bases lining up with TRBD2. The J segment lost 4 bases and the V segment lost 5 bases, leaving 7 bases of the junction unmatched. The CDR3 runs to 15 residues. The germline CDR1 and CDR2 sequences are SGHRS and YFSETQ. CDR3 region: CASSHSGGLADTQYF. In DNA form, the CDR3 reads TGCGCCAGCAGTCATAGCGGGGGGTTGGCAGATACGCAGTATTTT.

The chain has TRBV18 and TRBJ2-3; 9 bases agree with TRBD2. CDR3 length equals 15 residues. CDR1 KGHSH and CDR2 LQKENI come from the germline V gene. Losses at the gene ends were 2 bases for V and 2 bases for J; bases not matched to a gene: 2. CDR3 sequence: CASSPAGGPTDTQYF. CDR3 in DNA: TGTGCCAGCTCACCAGCGGGGGGGCCCACAGATACGCAGTATTTT.

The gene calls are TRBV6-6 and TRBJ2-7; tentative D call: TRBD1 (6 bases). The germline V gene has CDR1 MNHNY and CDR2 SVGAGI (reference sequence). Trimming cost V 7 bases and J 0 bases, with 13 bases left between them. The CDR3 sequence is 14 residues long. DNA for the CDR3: TGTGCCAGCACTTGGGACACCAGCTCCTACGAGCAGTACTTC. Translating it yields CASTWDTSSYEQYF.

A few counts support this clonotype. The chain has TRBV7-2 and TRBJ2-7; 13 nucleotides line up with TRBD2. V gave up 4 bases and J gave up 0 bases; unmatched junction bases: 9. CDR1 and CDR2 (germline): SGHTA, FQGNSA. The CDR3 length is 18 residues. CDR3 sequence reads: CASSSPGLAGVSSYEQYF. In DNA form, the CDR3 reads TGTGCCAGCAGCTCCCCCGGACTAGCGGGGGTTTCCTCCTACGAGCAGTACTTC.

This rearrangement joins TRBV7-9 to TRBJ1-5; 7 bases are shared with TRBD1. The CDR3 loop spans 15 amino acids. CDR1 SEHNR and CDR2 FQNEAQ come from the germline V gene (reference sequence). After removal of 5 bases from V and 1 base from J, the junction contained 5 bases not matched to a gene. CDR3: CASSPLGQSNQPQHF. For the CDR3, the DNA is TGTGCCAGCAGCCCACTGGGACAGAGCAATCAGCCCCAGCATTTT.

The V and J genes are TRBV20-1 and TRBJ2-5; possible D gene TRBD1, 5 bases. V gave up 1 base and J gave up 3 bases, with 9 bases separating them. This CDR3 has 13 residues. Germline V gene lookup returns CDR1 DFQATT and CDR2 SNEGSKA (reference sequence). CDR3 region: CSARVAGKETQYF. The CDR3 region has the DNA TGCAGTGCTAGAGTTGCAGGGAAAGAGACCCAGTACTTC.

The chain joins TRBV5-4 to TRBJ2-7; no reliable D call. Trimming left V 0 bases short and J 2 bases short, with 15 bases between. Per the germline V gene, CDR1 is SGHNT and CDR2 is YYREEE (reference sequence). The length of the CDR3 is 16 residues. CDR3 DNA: TGTGCCAGCAGCTTGGAGGCGGCTACCACCCCCTACGAGCAGTACTTC. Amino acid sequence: CASSLEAATTPYEQYF. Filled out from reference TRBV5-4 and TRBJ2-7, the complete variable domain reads ETGVTQSPTHLIKTRGQQVTLRCSSQSGHNTVSWYQQALGQGPQFIFQYYREEENGRGNFPPRFSGLQFPNYSSELNVNALELDDSALYLCASSLEAATTPYEQYFGPGTRLTVT.

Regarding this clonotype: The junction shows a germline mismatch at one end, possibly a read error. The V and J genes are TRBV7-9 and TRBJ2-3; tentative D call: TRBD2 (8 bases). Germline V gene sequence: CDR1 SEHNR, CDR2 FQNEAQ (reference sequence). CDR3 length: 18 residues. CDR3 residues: CASSRAGTGGGRTDTQYF. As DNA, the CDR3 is TGTGCCAGCAGCCGCGCAGGAACGGGAGGGGGCCGCACAGACACGCAGTATTTT.

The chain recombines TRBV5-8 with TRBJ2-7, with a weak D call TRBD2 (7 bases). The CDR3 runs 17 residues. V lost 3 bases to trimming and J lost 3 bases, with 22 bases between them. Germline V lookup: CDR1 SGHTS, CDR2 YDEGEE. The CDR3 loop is CASSWEGDTGGFYEQYF. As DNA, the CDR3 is TGTGCCAGCAGCTGGGAAGGGGACACCGGGGGGTTCTACGAGCAGTACTTC.

This CDR3 is CASSLSGGLPLETQYF. The CDR3 DNA sequence: TGTGCCAGCAGCTTATCCGGGGGACTACCCCTAGAGACCCAGTACTTC. This sequence joins TRBV11-2 and TRBJ2-5, with 7 bases fitting TRBD2. The junction had 10 bases not matched to a gene; V was cut back by 2 bases and J by 4 bases. The CDR3 has 16 residues. Germline loops: CDR1 SGHAT, CDR2 FQNNGV.

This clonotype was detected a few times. CDR3 amino acids: CASSKVGQGEQYF. CDR3 DNA: TGTGCCAGCAGCAAAGTGGGGCAAGGCGAGCAGTACTTC. V and J are TRBV21-1 and TRBJ2-7; whether TRBD1, the table's D call, matches the DNA was not checked. TRBV21-1 has pseudogene status. The CDR3 loop spans 13 amino acids.

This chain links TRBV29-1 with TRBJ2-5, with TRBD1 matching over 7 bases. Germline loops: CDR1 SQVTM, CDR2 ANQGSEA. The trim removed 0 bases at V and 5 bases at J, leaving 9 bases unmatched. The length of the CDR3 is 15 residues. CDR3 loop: CSVEEMTGPRETQYF. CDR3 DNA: TGCAGCGTTGAAGAGATGACAGGGCCACGGGAGACCCAGTACTTC.

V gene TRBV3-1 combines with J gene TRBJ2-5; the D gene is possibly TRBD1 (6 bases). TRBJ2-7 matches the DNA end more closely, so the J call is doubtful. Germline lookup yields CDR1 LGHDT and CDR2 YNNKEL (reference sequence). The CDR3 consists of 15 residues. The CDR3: CASSQDQGHSYEQYF. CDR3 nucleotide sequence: TGTGCCAGCAGCCAAGATCAGGGGCACTCCTACGAGCAGTACTTC.

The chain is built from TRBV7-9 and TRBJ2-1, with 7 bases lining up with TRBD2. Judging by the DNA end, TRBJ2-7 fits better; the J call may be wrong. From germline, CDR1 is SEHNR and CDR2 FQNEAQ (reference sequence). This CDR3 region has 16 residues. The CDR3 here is CAGGGGRDRSYNEQYF. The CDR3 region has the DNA TGTGCCGGCGGGGGAGGCCGGGACCGGTCCTACAATGAGCAGTACTTC.

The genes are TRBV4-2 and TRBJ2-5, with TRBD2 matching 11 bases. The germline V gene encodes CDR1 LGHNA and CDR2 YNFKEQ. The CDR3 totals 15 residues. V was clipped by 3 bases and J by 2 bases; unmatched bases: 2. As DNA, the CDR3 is TGTGCCAGCAGCCAGAGACTAGCGGGACAAGAGACCCAGTACTTC. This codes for CASSQRLAGQETQYF.

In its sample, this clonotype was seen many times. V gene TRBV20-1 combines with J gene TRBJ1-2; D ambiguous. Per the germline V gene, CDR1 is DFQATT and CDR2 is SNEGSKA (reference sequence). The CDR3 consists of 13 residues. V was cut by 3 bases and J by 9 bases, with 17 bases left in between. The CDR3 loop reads CSASKVFPVSYTF. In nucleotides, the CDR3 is TGCAGTGCTAGTAAGGTCTTCCCGGTTAGCTACACCTTC.

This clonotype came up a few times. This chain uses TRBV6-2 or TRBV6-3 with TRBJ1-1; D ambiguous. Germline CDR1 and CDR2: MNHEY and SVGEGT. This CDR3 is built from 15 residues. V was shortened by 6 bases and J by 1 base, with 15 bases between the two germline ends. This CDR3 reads CASSPVGLTNTEAFF. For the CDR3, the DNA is TGTGCCAGCAGCCCAGTTGGATTAACGAACACTGAAGCTTTCTTT.

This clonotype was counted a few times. The CDR3 nucleotides are TGCAGTGCTAGACTGAGAGCAGGGTTGGGAGATACGCAGTATTTT. Translation gives CSARLRAGLGDTQYF. The rearrangement uses TRBV20-1 and TRBJ2-3, with a possible D match to TRBD1 (5 bases). Looked up from germline, CDR1 is DFQATT and CDR2 is SNEGSKA (reference sequence). V was clipped by 2 bases and J by 5 bases, with 17 bases between them. The CDR3 has 15 amino acids.

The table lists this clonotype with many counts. The CDR3 here is CSASLAGGWNEQFF. The CDR3 DNA sequence: TGCAGTGCTAGTCTGGCGGGGGGTTGGAATGAGCAGTTCTTC. The V call is TRBV20-1, the J call TRBJ2-1; 8 bases match TRBD2. The ends lost 3 bases at V and 7 bases at J; junction bases unmatched: 8. The germline V gene has CDR1 DFQATT and CDR2 SNEGSKA (reference sequence). This CDR3 is built from 14 residues.

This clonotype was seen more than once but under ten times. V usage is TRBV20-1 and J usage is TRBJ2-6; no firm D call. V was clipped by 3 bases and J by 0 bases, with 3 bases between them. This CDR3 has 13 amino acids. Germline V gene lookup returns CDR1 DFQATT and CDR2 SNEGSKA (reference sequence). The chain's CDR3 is CSASYSGANVLTF. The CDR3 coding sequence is TGCAGTGCTAGTTACTCTGGGGCCAACGTCCTGACTTTC.

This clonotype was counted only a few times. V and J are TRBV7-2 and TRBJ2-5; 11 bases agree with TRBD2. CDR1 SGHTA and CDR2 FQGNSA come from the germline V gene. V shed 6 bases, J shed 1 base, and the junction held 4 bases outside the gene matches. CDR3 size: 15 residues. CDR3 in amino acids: CASRPTSGVQETQYF. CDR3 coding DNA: TGTGCCAGCAGGCCGACTAGCGGGGTCCAAGAGACCCAGTACTTC.

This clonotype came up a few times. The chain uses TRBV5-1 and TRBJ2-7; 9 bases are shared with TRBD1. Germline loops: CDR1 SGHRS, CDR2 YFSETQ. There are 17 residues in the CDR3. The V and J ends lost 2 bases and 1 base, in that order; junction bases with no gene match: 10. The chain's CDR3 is CASSFGLPGQGSYEQYF. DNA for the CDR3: TGCGCCAGCAGCTTCGGACTTCCAGGACAGGGGTCCTACGAGCAGTACTTC.

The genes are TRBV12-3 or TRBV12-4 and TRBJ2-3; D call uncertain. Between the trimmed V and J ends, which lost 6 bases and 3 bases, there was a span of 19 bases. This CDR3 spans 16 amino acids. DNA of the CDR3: TGTGCCAGCAGCCCAGACATGGCGGTAGTGACAGATACGCAGTATTTT. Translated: CASSPDMAVVTDTQYF.

The CDR3 loop reads CASSDLGFTEAFF. In nucleotides, the CDR3 is TGTGCCAGCAGTGATTTGGGTTTCACCGAAGCTTTCTTT. This chain connects TRBV25-1 to TRBJ1-1; the D is unclear. The germline V gene encodes CDR1 MGHDK and CDR2 SYGVNS. V lost 3 bases and J lost 8, with 13 bases in between. This CDR3 has 13 amino acids. The variable domain in full, completed from reference TRBV25-1 and TRBJ1-1, reads EADIYQTPRYLVIGTGKKITLECSQTMGHDKMYWYQQDPGMELHLIHYSYGVNSTEKGDLSSESTVSRIRTEHFPLTLESARPSHTSQYLCASSDLGFTEAFFGQGTRLTVV.

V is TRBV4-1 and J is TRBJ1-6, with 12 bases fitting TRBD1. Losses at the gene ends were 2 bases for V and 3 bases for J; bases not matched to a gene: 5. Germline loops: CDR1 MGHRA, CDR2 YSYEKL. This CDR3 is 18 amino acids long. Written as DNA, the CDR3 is TGCGCCAGCAGCCAATCCGGGACAGGGGGCAACTATAATTCACCCCTCCACTTT. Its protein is CASSQSGTGGNYNSPLHF.

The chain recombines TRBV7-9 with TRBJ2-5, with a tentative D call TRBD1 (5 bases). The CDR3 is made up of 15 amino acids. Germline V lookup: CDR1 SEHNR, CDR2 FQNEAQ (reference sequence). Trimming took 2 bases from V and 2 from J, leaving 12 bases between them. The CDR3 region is CASSLSGQLQETQYF. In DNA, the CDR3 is TGTGCCAGCAGCTTATCAGGGCAGCTACAAGAGACCCAGTACTTC.

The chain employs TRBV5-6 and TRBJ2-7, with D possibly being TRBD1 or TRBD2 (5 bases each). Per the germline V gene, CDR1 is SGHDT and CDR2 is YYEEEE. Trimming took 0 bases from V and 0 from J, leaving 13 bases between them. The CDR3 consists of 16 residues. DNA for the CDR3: TGTGCCAGCAGCTTGGGAGGGACCTGGGGCTCCTACGAGCAGTACTTC. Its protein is CASSLGGTWGSYEQYF.